Here is one T cell receptor (beta chain) with its context. The repertoire was sequenced with immunoSEQ multiplex PCR; TCRdb's copy has only in-frame clones and lacks some. The sample comprises 35,000 or so clones, approximately 91% of which are singletons, and around 4.3% rests with the top ten. The data were obtained in a study of T cell changes during pregnancy in multiple sclerosis. The V gene's germline CDR1 is LNHNV and CDR2 YYDKDF (reference sequence). This CDR3 spans 14 amino acids. Trimming cost V 5 bases and J 1 base, with 11 bases left between them. This sequence was found in a female donor in good health, enrolled as a control in a pregnancy study. The sample in question was peripheral blood, obtained in the second trimester of pregnancy. J is TRBJ2-5 and V is TRBV15; D is uncertain. The CDR3 loop reads CATSLPEIQETQYF. CDR3 bases: TGTGCCACCAGCCTCCCCGAGATCCAAGAGACCCAGTACTTC.